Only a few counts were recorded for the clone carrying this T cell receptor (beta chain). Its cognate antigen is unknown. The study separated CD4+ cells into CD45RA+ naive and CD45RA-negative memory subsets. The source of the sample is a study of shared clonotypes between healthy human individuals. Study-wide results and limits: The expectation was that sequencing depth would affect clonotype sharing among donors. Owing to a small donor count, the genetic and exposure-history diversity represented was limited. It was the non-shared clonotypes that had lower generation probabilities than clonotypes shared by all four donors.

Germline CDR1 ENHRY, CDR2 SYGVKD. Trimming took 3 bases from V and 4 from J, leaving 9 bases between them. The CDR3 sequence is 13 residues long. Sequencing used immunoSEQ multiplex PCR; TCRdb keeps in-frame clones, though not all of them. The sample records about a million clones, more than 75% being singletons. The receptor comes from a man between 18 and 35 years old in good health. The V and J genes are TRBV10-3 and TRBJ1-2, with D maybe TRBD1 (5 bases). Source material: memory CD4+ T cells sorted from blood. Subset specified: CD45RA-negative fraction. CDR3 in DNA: TGTGCCATCAGTGACGGGACCTCCTATGGCTACACCTTC. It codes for CAISDGTSYGYTF.